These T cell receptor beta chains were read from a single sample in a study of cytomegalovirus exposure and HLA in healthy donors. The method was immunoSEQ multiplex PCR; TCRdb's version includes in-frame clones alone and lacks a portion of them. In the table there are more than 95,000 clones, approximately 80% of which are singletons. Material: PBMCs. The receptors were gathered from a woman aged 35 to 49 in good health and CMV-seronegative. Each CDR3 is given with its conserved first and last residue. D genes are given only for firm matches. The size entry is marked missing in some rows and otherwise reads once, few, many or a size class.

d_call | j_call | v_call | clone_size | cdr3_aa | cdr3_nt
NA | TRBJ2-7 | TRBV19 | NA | CASSLARGTNEQYF | TGTGCCAGTAGTCTAGCCAGGGGAACGAACGAGCAGTACTTC
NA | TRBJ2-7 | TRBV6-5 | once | CASSRTDATYEQYF | TGTGCCAGCAGCAGGACAGATGCGACCTACGAGCAGTACTTC
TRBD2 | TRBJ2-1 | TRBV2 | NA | CASSRGREGFLSEQFF | TGTGCCAGCAGTCGGGGGCGGGAGGGGTTTCTCAGTGAGCAGTTCTTC
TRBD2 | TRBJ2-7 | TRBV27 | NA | CASSPSPAGLNYEQYF | TGTGCCAGCAGTCCATCACCAGCGGGGCTGAACTACGAGCAGTACTTC
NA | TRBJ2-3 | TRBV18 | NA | CASSRPKGFLSTDTQYF | TGTGCCAGCTCACGCCCTAAGGGGTTCCTATCCACAGATACGCAGTATTTT
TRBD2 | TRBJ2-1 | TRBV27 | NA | CASIPSGGYNEQFF | TGTGCCAGCATCCCGAGCGGGGGGTACAATGAGCAGTTCTTC
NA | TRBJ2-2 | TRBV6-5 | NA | CASSTSSTGELSF | TGTGCCAGCAGTACTAGCAGCACCGGGGAGCTGTCTTTT
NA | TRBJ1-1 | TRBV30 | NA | CAGRLGEAFF | TGTGCCGGGAGGCTAGGCGAAGCTTTCTTT
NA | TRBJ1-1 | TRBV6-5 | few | CASSWRGLMNTEAFF | TGTGCCAGCAGTTGGCGGGGCCTCATGAACACTGAAGCTTTCTTT
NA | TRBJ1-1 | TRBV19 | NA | CASSIRGANTEAFF | TGTGCCAGTAGTATAAGAGGTGCGAACACTGAAGCTTTCTTT
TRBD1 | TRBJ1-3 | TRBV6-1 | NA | CASSEAGGRGNTIYF | TGTGCCAGCAGTGAAGCAGGGGGCCGGGGAAACACCATATATTTT
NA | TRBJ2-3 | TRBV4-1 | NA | CASSQERGRLSTDTQYF | TGCGCCAGCAGCCAAGAGCGGGGGCGACTTAGCACAGATACGCAGTATTTT
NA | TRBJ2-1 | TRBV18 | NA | CASSPPEGLYNEQFF | TGTGCCAGCTCACCACCGGAGGGCCTCTACAATGAGCAGTTCTTC
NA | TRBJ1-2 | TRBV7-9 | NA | CASSFRGGASGYTF | TGTGCCAGCAGCTTTCGGGGGGGGGCGAGTGGCTACACCTTC
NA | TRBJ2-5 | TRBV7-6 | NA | CASSLGRTQYF | TGTGCCAGCAGCTTAGGGAGGACCCAGTACTTC
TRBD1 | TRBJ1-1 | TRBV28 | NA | CASSLSSDRGTEAFF | TGTGCCAGCAGTTTATCTTCAGACAGGGGCACTGAAGCTTTCTTT
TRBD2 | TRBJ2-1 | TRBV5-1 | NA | CASSSGGLAGQNEQFF | TGCGCCAGCAGCTCCGGTGGACTAGCGGGACAGAATGAGCAGTTCTTC
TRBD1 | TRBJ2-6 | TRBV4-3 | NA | CASSQLTGAGANVLTF | TGCGCCAGCAGCCAGTTAACAGGGGCTGGGGCCAACGTCCTGACTTTC
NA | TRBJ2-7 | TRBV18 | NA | CASSPTGVDEQYF | TGTGCCAGCTCACCAACAGGAGTCGACGAGCAGTACTTC
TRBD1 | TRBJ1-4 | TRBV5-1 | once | CASSLSGTGVEKLFF | TGCGCCAGCAGCTTGTCGGGGACAGGGGTTGAAAAACTGTTTTTT
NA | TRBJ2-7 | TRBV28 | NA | CASMAKIREQYF | TGTGCCAGCATGGCCAAGATCAGGGAGCAGTACTTC
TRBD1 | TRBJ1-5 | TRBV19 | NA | CASIPSGGLRRPQHF | TGTGCCAGTATTCCCTCAGGGGGCCTCAGGCGGCCCCAGCATTTT
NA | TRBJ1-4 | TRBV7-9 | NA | CASSLVPREANEKLFF | TGTGCCAGCAGCTTAGTTCCCCGGGAGGCTAATGAAAAACTGTTTTTT
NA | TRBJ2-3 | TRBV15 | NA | CATSRDSLAYTQYF | TGTGCCACCAGCAGAGATTCTCTAGCGTATACGCAGTATTTT
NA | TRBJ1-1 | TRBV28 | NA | CASSLVEAAKSGEAFF | TGTGCCAGCAGTTTAGTAGAGGCGGCCAAGAGCGGTGAAGCTTTCTTT
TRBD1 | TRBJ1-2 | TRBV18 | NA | CASSPVPGQGGYGYTF | TGTGCCAGCTCACCCGTCCCGGGACAGGGCGGCTATGGCTACACCTTC
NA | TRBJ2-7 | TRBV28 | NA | CASSLSLYEQYF | TGTGCCAGCAGTTTGAGCCTCTACGAGCAGTACTTC
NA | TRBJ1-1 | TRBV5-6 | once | CASTLDNRLNTEAFF | TGTGCCAGCACCCTTGATAACAGATTGAACACTGAAGCTTTCTTT
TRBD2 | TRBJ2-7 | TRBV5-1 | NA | CASSSSTSGSSYEQYF | TGCGCCAGCAGCTCCTCGACTAGCGGGAGCTCCTACGAGCAGTACTTC
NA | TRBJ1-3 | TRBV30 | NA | CAWSWGDPSSGNTIYF | TGTGCCTGGAGTTGGGGGGACCCCAGCTCTGGAAACACCATATATTTT
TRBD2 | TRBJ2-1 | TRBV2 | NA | CASSWTSGRVSNEQFF | TGTGCCAGCAGTTGGACTAGCGGGAGGGTTAGCAATGAGCAGTTCTTC
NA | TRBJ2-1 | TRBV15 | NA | CATSRDSLAGTYNEQFF | TGTGCCACCAGCAGAGATAGCCTGGCCGGTACCTACAATGAGCAGTTCTTC
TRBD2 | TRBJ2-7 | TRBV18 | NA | CASSRLAGFYEQYF | TGTGCCAGCTCACGACTAGCGGGATTCTACGAGCAGTACTTC
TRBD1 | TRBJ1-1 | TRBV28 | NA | CASRWQGAAEAFF | TGTGCCAGCAGGTGGCAGGGGGCAGCTGAAGCTTTCTTT
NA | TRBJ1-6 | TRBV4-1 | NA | CASSARLGDQRSPLHF | TGCGCCAGCAGCGCAAGGCTAGGGGATCAGCGTTCACCCCTCCACTTT
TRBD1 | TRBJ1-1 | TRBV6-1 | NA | CASKETGRGNTEAFF | TGTGCCAGCAAGGAGACAGGGAGAGGGAACACTGAAGCTTTCTTT
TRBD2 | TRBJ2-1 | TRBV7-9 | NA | CASSDGLAPYNEQFF | TGTGCCAGCAGCGACGGACTAGCGCCCTACAATGAGCAGTTCTTC
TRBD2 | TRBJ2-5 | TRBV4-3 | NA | CASSRGPGLGETQYF | TGCGCCAGCAGCCGAGGACCGGGACTAGGAGAAACCCAGTACTTC
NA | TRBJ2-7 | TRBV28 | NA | CASSLRAGHYEQYF | TGTGCCAGCAGTTTGCGCGCAGGACACTACGAGCAGTACTTC
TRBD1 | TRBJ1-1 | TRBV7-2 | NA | CASSWGQGNTEAFF | TGTGCCAGCAGCTGGGGACAGGGGAACACTGAAGCTTTCTTT
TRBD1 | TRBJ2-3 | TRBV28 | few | CASSPGTAQGDTQYF | TGTGCCAGCAGCCCGGGGACAGCCCAGGGAGATACGCAGTATTTT